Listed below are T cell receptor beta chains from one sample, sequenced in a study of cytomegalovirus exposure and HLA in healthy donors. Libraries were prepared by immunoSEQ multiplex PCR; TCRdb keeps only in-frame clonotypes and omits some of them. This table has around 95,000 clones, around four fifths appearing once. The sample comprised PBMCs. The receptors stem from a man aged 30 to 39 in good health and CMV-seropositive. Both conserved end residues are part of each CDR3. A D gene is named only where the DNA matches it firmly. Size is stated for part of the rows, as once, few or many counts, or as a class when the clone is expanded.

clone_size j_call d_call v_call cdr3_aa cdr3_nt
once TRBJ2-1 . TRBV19 CASSIRGNSYNEQFF TGTGCCAGTAGTATCAGAGGTAACTCCTACAATGAGCAGTTCTTC
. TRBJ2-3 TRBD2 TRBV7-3 CASSYSGASTDTQYF TGTGCCAGCAGTTATAGCGGGGCTAGCACAGATACGCAGTATTTT
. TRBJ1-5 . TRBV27 CASSSAGIMQPQHF TGTGCCAGCAGTTCCGCAGGGATAATGCAGCCCCAGCATTTT
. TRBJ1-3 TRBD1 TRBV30 CAWSRTGGSKISGNTIYF TGTGCCTGGAGTCGGACAGGGGGCTCAAAGATCTCTGGAAACACCATATATTTT
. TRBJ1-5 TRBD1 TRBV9 CASSPEAGGLFCRSSNQPQHF TGTGCCAGCAGCCCCGAGGCAGGGGGCCTTTTCTGTAGATCGAGCAATCAGCCCCAGCATTTT
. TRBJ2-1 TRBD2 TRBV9 CASSVEGRGYYNEQFF TGTGCCAGCAGCGTAGAGGGGCGGGGGTACTACAATGAGCAGTTCTTC
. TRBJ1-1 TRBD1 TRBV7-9 CASSTQDRLGIWDTEAFF TGTGCCAGCAGCACTCAGGACAGGCTTGGGATATGGGACACTGAAGCTTTCTTT
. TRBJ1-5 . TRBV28 CASSWAVQGARPQHF TGTGCCAGCAGTTGGGCTGTTCAGGGCGCTCGGCCCCAGCATTTT
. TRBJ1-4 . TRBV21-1 CASSTGGVTGVKCPEKLFF TGTGCCAGCAGCACAGGGGGCGTGACAGGGGTTAAGTGTCCTGAAAAACTGTTTTTT
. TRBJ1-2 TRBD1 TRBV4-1 CASSQPITGDYGYTF TGCGCCAGCAGCCAACCGATAACAGGGGACTATGGCTACACCTTC
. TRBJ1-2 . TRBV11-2 CASSSPGRGSDGYTF TGTGCCAGCAGCTCGCCCGGGAGGGGCAGCGATGGCTACACCTTC
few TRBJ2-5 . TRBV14 CASSQSWGLETQYF TGTGCCAGCAGCCAGTCATGGGGGCTAGAGACCCAGTACTTC
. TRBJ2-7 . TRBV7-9 CSSSFQGYEQYF TGTTCCAGCAGCTTTCAGGGCTACGAGCAGTACTTC
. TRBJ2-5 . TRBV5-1 CASSFSQKETQYF TGCGCCAGCAGCTTCTCTCAGAAAGAGACCCAGTACTTC
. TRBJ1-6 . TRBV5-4 CASSLGSGRSNSPLHF TGTGCCAGCAGCTTGGGTTCGGGTAGATCAAATTCACCCCTCCACTTT
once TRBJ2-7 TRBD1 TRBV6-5 CASSYTGGADEQCF TGTGCCAGCAGTTACACAGGGGGCGCGGACGAGCAGTGCTTC
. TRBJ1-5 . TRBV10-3 CAISESTQGGPQHF TGTGCCATCAGTGAGTCGACGCAGGGAGGGCCCCAGCATTTT
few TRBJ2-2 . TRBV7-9 CASSLRFGQENTGELFF TGTGCCAGCAGCCTCAGGTTTGGGCAGGAGAACACCGGGGAGCTGTTTTTT
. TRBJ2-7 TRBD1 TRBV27 CASSIGQGSQEQYF TGTGCCAGCAGTATCGGACAGGGCTCTCAAGAGCAGTACTTC
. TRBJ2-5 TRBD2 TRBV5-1 CASSLGTSLKETQYF TGCGCCAGCAGCTTGGGGACTAGCCTTAAAGAGACCCAGTACTTC